Described below is a single T cell receptor beta chain sequence and its context. Trimming cost V 3 bases and J 4 bases, with 12 bases left between them. CDR1 DFQATT and CDR2 SNEGSKA come from the germline V gene (reference sequence). The CDR3 length is 14 residues. These data originate in a study of blood T cells in healthy people across ages. It was with a sample-barcoded 5' primer and a J-beta primer mix that a second PCR of roughly 7 to 12 cycles was run. TCRdb itself ran the 5' RACE reads through MiXCR, one entry per CDR3 protein. The data show fewer than 900,000 distinct CDR3 sequences, around 49% seen once.

The sample was blood. The sequence was obtained from a woman aged 55-69 years in good health. The genes are TRBV20-1 and TRBJ2-2; TRBD1 might be the D (5 bases). The CDR3 DNA follows: TGCAGTGCTAGGCCAGGGTTAGTCACCGGGGAGCTGTTTTTT. Translated: CSARPGLVTGELFF.